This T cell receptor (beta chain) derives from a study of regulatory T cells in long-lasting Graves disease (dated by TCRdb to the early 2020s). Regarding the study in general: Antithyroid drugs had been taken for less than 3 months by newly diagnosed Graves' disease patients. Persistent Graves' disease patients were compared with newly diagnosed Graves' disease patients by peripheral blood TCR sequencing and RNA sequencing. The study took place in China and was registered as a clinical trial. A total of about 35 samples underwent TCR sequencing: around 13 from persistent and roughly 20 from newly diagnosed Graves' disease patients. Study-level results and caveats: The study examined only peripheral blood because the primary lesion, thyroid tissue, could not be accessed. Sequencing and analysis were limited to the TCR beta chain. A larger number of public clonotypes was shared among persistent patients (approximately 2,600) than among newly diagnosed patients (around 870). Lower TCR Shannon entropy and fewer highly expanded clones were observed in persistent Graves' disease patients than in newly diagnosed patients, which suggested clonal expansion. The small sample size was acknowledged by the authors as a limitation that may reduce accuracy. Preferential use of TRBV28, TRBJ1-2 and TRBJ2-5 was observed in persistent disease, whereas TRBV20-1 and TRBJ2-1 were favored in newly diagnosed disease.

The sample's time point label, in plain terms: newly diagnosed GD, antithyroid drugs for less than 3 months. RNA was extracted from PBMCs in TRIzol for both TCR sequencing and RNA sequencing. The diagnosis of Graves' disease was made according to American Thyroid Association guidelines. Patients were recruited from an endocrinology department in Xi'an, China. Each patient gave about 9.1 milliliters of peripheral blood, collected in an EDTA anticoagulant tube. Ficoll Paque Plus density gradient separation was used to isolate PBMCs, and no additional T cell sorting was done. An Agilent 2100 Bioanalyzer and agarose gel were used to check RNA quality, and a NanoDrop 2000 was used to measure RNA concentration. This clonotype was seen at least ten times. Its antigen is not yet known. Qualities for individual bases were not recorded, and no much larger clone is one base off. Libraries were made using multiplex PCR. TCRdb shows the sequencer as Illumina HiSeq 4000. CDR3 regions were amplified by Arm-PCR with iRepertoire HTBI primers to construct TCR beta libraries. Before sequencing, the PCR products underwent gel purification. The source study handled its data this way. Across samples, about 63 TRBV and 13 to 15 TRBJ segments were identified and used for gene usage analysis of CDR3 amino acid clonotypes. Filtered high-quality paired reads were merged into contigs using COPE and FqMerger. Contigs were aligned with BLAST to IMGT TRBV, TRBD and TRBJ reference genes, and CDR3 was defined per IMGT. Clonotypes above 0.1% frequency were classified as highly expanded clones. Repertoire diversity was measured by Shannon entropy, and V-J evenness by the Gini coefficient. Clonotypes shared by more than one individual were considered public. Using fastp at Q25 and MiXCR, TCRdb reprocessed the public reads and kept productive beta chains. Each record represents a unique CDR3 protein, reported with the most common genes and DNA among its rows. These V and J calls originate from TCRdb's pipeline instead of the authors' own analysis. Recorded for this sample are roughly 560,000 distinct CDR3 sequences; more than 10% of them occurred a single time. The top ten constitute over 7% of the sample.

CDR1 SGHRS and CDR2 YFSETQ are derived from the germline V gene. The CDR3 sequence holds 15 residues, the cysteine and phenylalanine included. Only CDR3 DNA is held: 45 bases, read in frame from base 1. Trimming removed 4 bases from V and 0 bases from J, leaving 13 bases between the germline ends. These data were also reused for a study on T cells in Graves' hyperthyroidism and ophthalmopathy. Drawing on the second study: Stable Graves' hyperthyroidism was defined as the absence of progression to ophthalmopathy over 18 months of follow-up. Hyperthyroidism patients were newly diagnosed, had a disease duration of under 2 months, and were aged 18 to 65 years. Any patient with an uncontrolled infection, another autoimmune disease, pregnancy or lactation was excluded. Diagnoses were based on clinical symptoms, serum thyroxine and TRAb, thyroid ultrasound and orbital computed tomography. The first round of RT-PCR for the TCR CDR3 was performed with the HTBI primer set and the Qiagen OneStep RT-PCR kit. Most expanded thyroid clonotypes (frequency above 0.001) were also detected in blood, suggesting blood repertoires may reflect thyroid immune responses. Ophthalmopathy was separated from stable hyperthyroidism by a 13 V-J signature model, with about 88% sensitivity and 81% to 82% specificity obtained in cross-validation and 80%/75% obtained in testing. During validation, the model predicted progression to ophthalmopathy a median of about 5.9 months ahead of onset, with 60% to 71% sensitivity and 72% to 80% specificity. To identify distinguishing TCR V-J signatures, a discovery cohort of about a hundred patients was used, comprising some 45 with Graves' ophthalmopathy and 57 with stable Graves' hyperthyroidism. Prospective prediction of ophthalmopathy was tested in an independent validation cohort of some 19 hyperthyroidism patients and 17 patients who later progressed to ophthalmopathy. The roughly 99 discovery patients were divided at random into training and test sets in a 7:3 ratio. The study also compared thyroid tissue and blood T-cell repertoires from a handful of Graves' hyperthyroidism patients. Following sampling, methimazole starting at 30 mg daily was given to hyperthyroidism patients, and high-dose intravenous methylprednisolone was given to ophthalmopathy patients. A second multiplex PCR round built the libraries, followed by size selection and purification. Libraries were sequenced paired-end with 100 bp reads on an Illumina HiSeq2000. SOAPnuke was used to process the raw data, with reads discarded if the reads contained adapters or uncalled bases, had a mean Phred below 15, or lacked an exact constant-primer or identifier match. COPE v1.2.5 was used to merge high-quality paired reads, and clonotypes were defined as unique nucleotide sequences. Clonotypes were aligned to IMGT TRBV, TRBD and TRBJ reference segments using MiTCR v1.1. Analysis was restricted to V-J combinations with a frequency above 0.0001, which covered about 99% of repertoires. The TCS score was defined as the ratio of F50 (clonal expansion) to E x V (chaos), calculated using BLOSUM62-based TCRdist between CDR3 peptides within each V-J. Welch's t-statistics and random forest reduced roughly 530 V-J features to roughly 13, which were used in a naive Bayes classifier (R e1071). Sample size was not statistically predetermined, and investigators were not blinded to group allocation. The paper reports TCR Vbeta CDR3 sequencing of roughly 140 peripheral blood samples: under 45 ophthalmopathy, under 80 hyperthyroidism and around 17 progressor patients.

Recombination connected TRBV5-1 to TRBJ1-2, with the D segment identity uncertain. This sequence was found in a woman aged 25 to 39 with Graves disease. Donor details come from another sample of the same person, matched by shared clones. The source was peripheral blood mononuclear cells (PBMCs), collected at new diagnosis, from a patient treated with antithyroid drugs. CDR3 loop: CASSIQSTTNYGYTF. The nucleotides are TGCGCCAGCAGCATCCAAAGTACTACTAACTATGGCTACACCTTC.